This record concerns one T cell receptor (beta chain) sequence. Its specific antigen is unknown. Per-base qualities were not stored, and no clone one base away is much larger. This sample stems from a study of OX40 agonist ivuxolimab in advanced cancers. For the study in its entirety: Ivuxolimab was a fully human IgG2 agonistic monoclonal antibody targeting the costimulatory receptor OX40 (CD134). Intravenous ivuxolimab was administered to patients every 2 weeks at six dose levels: 0.01, 0.1, 0.3, 1.5, 3 and 10 mg/kg. Among the roughly 52 dose-escalation patients, about 20 had hepatocellular carcinoma, 15 or so melanoma, 9 renal cell carcinoma and 9 head and neck cancer. In the dose-escalation cohort, roughly 80% of patients were male, and the mean age was approximately 60 years, with a range of roughly 23 to 85. Partial responses occurred in three dose-escalation patients: two with cutaneous melanoma and one with hepatocellular carcinoma. Peripheral TCRbeta sequencing was intended to test whether TCR sequence diversity was altered and clonal T-cell expansion was caused by ivuxolimab. The paper covers the monotherapy dose-escalation part of the phase I ivuxolimab trial, which included N of about 50 patients. Prior anti-PD-1, anti-PD-L1 or anti-CTLA-4 therapy was permitted, and checkpoint inhibitors had been received by about 44% of dose-escalation patients. Paper-wide results and their limitations: At doses of 0.1 to 3.0 mg/kg, clonal expansion of both CD4+ and CD8+ blood T cells was observed from baseline to week 6. Low levels of normalized T-cell clonal expansion were also seen in some patients who did not respond. On average, CD8+ T cells showed more expanded clones than CD4+ T cells after ivuxolimab. In the 0.1-3.0 mg/kg groups, partial responders had among the lowest normalized peripheral clonal expansion, particularly in CD8+ T cells. The antigen specificity of the clonally expanded peripheral T cells was not determined.

Patients with autoimmune disease history or receiving systemic immunosuppression were excluded from the trial. Peripheral blood for TCR sequencing was drawn from every dose cohort at baseline, at cycle 4 day 1 and at cycle 7 day 1. Samples came from an open-label, multicenter, first-in-human phase I dose-escalation trial of ivuxolimab. Adults with locally advanced or metastatic melanoma, renal cell carcinoma, hepatocellular carcinoma or head and neck squamous cell carcinoma were enrolled in the trial. CD4+ and CD8+ T cells were sorted separately from peripheral blood before TCR sequencing. V is trimmed back by 7 bases and J by 5 bases, and the junction contains 19 bases that no gene match accounts for. The cysteine opens and the phenylalanine closes a CDR3 of 18 amino acids. The CDR3 DNA has 54 bases and is translated from base 1. CDR1 and CDR2, per the germline V gene, are ENHRY and SYGVKD. Genomic DNA was extracted from sorted cells for sequencing of the TCRbeta CDR3 region. TCRbeta CDR3 regions were sequenced using the immunoSEQ Assay. TCRdb's version of the immuneACCESS table is confined to in-frame rearrangements and falls short of the full clone set. An unresolved V gene accounts for under half of the shortfall where checked; the remainder is of unknown origin. The sample table shows about 94,000 clones, and approximately 94% are seen once. Of the sample, 0.15% to 0.2% is held by the ten largest clones.

The sequence links TRBV10-3 to TRBJ2-3; 9 central bases correspond to TRBD2. This TCR was sampled from an adult with an advanced solid tumor such as melanoma, head and neck, liver or kidney cancer. The sequenced sample was CD4+ or CD8+ T cells sorted from blood, obtained in a trial of the OX40 agonist ivuxolimab. The CDR3 in this case is CAITATPAGGTVGDTQYF. The DNA sequence follows: TGTGCCATCACAGCGACTCCAGCGGGAGGAACTGTGGGAGATACGCAGTATTTT.